Included here is one TCR beta chain sequence, with context. This receptor's antigen is unknown. No much larger clone is present one base from it, and per-base qualities are unavailable. Each collaborating institution followed its own protocols to collect whole blood in K2EDTA tubes. For TCRbeta analysis, collaborator samples were shipped as frozen whole blood, as isolated PBMCs, or as DNA extracted from either sample type. TCRbeta CDR3 regions were amplified from genomic DNA by means of the immunoSEQ Assay, a bias-controlled multiplex PCR. The authors processed their data as follows. Within the assay, amplification of reference gene primers was used to estimate how many nucleated cells each sample contained. Sequence reads were collapsed and filtered to measure the absolute abundance of every unique TCRbeta CDR3 rearrangement. Productive Simpson clonality was computed per sample as the square root of Simpson's diversity index over productive rearrangements. Entries here come from immuneACCESS through TCRdb and include only in-frame sequences with V and J called. Some clones fail to appear in such tables; in the studies checked, an unresolved V gene covers under half of the shortfall, and the cause of the remainder is unknown. V, J and clone size are taken as reported in that table, and D and trimming were inferred from the DNA itself. The sample data list approximately 200,000 clones, and 70% to 90% of these were observed just once. The ten largest clones take up more than 9% of the sample.

The sample comes from a study of blood T cell repertoires in COVID-19 (TCRdb year 2020). As for the study more broadly: The collaborator samples originated in the United States, Italy and Spain and spanned the acute and convalescent phases of COVID-19. The material from the prospective study consisted of cDNA or gDNA derived from T cells, B-cell-depleted T cells, or PBMCs. Deeply sampled blood TCRbeta repertoires from subjects exposed to, actively infected with, or recovered from COVID-19 were included in the dataset. A freely available public database, intended as a resource for researchers studying the immune response to SARS-CoV-2, is where the repertoires were released. Samples came from the ongoing ImmuneRACE study (first 160 participants) plus 1,254 subjects from 6 global collaborators. Nearly every sample came with metadata listing a de-identified subject ID, COVID-19 status, age in years and sex. Where HLA class I and class II types were available, the types were taken from metadata supplied by the sample provider, not from assay-based typing.

Results and caveats for the whole study, not just this receptor: The amount of clinical and demographic metadata varied by source and participant and was provided uncurated.

The sample consisted of peripheral blood. The clonotype originates from a woman older than 75 with acute or convalescent COVID-19.

The nucleotide sequence reads TGTGCCAGCAGTTTCTCCGGGACTAGGCCGGATACGCAGTATTTT. Translated, it gives CASSFSGTRPDTQYF. The V and J segments used are TRBV6-2 or TRBV6-3 and TRBJ2-3, with 8 junctional bases fitting TRBD2. The germline V gene yields MNHEY for CDR1 and SVGEGT for CDR2. The CDR3 contains 15 residues, cysteine and phenylalanine counted. Just the 45-base CDR3 DNA is kept, in frame starting at base 1. From V the trimming removes 4 bases and from J it removes 6 bases, while the gene matches leave 9 bases of the junction unaccounted for.